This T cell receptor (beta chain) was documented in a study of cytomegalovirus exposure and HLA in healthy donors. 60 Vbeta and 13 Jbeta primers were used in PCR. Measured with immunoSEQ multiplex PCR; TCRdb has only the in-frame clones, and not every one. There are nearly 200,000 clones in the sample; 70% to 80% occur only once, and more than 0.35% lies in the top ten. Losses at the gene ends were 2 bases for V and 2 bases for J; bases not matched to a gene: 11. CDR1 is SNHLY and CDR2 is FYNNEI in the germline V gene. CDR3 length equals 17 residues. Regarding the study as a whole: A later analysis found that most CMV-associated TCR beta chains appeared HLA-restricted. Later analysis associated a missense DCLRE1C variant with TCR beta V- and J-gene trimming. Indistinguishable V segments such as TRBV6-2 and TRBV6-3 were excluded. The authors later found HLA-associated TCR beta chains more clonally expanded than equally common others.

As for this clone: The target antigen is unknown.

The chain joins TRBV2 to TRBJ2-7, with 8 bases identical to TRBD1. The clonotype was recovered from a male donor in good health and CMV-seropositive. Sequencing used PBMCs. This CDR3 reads CASSEPPYRGLPYEQYF. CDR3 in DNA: TGTGCCAGCAGTGAACCGCCCTACAGGGGGTTACCCTACGAGCAGTACTTC.